This TCR beta chain stems from a study of response to subunit inactivated influenza vaccine. General study results and limits: Authors suggested that a seasonal influenza vaccination recruits few new T cells each time.

TCRdb re-analysed the RT-PCR reads in MiXCR, keeping a single row per CDR3 protein. The data contain roughly 790,000 distinct CDR3 sequences, 21% of them seen just once; the ten biggest clones take up roughly a tenth. For this clonotype: Its antigen is unidentified.

Germline V gene sequence: CDR1 DFQATT, CDR2 SNEGSKA (reference sequence). The CDR3 length is 13 residues. The J gene is TRBJ2-3, the V gene TRBV20-1; 9 nucleotides align to TRBD2. The clonotype comes from a man in his fifties or sixties who received an inactivated influenza vaccine. The starting material was PBMCs from blood, obtained about 5 days after vaccination. This chain's CDR3 is CRAGGLSTDTQYF. DNA of the CDR3: TGCCGAGCGGGAGGCCTAAGCACAGATACGCAGTATTTT.